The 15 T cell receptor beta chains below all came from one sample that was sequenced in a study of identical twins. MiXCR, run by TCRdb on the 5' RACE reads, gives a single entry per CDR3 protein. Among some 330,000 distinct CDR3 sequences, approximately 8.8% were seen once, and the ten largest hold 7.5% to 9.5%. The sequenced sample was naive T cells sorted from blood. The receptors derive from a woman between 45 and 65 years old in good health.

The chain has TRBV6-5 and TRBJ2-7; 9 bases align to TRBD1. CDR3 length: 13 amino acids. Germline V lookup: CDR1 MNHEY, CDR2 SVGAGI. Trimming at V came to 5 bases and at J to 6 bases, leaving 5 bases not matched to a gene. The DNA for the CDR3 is TGTGCCAGCAGTAGAAAGACAGGGGGCGAGCAGTACGTC. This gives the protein CASSRKTGGEQYV.

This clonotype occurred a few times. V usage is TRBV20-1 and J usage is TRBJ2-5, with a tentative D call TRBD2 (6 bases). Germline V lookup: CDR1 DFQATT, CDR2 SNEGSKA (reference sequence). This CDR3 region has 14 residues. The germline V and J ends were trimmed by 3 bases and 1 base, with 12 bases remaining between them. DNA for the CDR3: TGCAGTGCTAGTCGGGAGTCGGGCCAAGAGACCCAGTACTTC. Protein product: CSASRESGQETQYF.

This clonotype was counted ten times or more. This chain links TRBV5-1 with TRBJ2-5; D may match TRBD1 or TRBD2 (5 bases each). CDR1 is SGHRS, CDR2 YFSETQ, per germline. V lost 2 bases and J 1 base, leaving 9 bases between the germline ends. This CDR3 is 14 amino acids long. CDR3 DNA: TGCGCCAGCAGCTTATCCGGGACCCAAGAGACCCAGTACTTC. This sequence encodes CASSLSGTQETQYF.

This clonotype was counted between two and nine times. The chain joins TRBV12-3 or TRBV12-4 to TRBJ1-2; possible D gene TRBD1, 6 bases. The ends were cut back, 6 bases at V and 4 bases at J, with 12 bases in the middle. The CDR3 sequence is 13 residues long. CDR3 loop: CASSRTGTYGYTF. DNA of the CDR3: TGTGCCAGCAGCAGAACAGGGACCTATGGCTACACCTTC.

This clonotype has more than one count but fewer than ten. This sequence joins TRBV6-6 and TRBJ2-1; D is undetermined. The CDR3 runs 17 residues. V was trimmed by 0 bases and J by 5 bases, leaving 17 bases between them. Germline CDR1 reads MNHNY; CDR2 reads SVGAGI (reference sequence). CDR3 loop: CASSYSVVENRDNEQFF. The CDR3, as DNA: TGTGCCAGCAGTTACTCGGTGGTAGAGAATCGGGACAATGAGCAGTTCTTC.

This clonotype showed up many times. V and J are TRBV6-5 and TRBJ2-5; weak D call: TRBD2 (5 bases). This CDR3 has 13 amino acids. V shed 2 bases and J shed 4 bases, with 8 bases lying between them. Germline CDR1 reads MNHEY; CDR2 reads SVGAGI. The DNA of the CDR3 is TGTGCCAGCAGTTACGGAGGCAGAGAGACCCAGTACTTC. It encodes CASSYGGRETQYF.

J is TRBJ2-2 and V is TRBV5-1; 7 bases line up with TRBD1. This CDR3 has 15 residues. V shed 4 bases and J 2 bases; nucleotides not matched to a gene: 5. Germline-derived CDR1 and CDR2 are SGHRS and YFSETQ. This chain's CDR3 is CASSTGQINTGELFF. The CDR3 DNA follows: TGCGCCAGCAGCACGGGACAGATTAACACCGGGGAGCTGTTTTTT.

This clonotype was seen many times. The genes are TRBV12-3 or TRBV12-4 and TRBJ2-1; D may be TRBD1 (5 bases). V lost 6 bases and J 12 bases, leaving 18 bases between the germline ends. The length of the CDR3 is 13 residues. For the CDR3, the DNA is TGTGCCAGCAGATGGGGCAGGTTAGATGCGCAGTTCTTC. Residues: CASRWGRLDAQFF.

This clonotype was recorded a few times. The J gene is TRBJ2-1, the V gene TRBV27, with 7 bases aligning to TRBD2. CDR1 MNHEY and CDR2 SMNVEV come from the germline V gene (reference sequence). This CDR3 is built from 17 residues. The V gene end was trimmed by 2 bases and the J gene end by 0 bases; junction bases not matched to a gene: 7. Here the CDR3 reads CASSLGGRALSYNEQFF. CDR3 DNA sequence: TGTGCCAGCAGTTTAGGTGGGAGGGCCCTCTCCTACAATGAGCAGTTCTTC.

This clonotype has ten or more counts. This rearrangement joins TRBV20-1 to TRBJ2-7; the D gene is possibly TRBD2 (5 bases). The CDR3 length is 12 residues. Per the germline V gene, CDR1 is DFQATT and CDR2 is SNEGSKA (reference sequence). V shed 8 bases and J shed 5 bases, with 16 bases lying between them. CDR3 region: CSTQRGGDEQYF. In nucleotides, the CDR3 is TGCAGTACCCAGAGAGGAGGTGACGAGCAGTACTTC.

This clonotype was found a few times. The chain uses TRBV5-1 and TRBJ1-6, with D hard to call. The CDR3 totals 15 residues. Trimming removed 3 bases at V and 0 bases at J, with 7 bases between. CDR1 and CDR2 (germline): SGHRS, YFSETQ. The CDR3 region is CASSSQSSYNSPLHF. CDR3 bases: TGCGCCAGCAGCTCTCAGAGCTCCTATAATTCACCCCTCCACTTT.

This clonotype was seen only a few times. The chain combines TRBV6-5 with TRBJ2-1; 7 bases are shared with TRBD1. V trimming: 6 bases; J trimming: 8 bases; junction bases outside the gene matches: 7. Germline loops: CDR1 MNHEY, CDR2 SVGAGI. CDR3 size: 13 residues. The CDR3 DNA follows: TGTGCCAGCAGGAGACAGGGTAGGCATGAGCAGTTCTTC. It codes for CASRRQGRHEQFF.

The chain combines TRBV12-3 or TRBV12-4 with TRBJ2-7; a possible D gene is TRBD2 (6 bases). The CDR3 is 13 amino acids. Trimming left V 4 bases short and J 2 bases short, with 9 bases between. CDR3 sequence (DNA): TGTGCCAGCAGTTCCCGGGGGACCTACGAGCAGTACTTC. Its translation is CASSSRGTYEQYF.

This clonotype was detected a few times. The CDR3 reads CASSFKTQWGSYEQYF. The CDR3 DNA reads as TGTGCCAGCAGCTTTAAGACACAGTGGGGTTCCTACGAGCAGTACTTC. The rearrangement uses TRBV5-6 and TRBJ2-7; D gene unclear. The V gene's germline CDR1 is SGHDT and CDR2 YYEEEE. The germline V and J ends were trimmed by 2 bases and 1 base, with 16 bases remaining between them. The CDR3 extends over 16 amino acids.

CDR3 nucleotide sequence: TGCAGTGCTAGCCCTCCTCACAGGGGCCCCCGCTATGGCTACACCTTC. As protein: CSASPPHRGPRYGYTF. The rearrangement joins TRBV20-1 to TRBJ1-2; 7 bases align to TRBD1. In germline, CDR1 is DFQATT, CDR2 SNEGSKA (reference sequence). The CDR3 runs to 16 residues. The J segment lost 4 bases and the V segment lost 3 bases, leaving 14 bases of the junction unmatched.